This T cell receptor (beta chain) was profiled in a study of blood T cell repertoires in COVID-19 (dated by TCRdb to about 2020). Broadly, across the study: The collaborator samples originated in the United States, Italy and Spain and spanned the acute and convalescent phases of COVID-19. Deeply sampled blood TCRbeta repertoires from subjects exposed to, actively infected with, or recovered from COVID-19 were included in the dataset. Samples were obtained from the ongoing ImmuneRACE study (first 160 participants) and from 1,200 or so subjects provided by 6 global collaborators. Sample metadata almost always included a de-identified subject ID, COVID-19 status, age in years and sex. Where HLA class I and class II types were available, the types were taken from metadata supplied by the sample provider, not from assay-based typing. The repertoires were released in a freely available public database intended as a resource for research on the immune response to SARS-CoV-2. The prospective study material was composed of cDNA or gDNA derived from T cells, B-cell-depleted T cells, or PBMCs.

With regard to this clone: Its recognized antigen is unknown. No much larger clone exists at a distance of one base, and base qualities are not known.

Collaborating institutions collected whole blood in K2EDTA tubes following their own protocols. For TCRbeta analysis, collaborators shipped samples in one of three forms: frozen whole blood, isolated PBMCs, or DNA extracted from either of those sample types. TCRbeta CDR3 regions were amplified from genomic DNA using the immunoSEQ Assay, a bias-controlled multiplex PCR. As for how the authors treated the data: Nucleated cell counts per sample were estimated from amplification of reference gene primers within the assay. To quantify the absolute abundance of each unique TCRbeta CDR3 rearrangement, sequence reads were collapsed and filtered. For each sample, productive Simpson clonality was calculated as the square root of Simpson's diversity index over productive rearrangements. What TCRdb holds here is the immuneACCESS table cut down to in-frame rearrangements. Part of the clones is not present; checked against another copy, under half of the missing clones reflect an unresolved V gene, and the others are unexplained. V and J calls and clone size are as listed in that table; D and trimming were resolved from the DNA. Present in this sample are tens of thousands of clones, around 79% of which were seen just once. The top ten clonotypes cover 25% to 40% of the sample.

General conclusions and limits of the study: How much clinical and demographic metadata was included differed by source and by participant, and the metadata was provided uncurated.

Sequencing was carried out using peripheral blood. The sequence was obtained from a human donor in a cohort sampled during active COVID-19.

The sequenced DNA is TGTGCCAGCAGCCTTGGGGGGGGTGAGCAGTTCTTC. Translated, it gives CASSLGGGEQFF. The chain is made from TRBV7-9 and TRBJ2-1, with 7 central nucleotides matching TRBD2. In the germline V gene (reference sequence), CDR1 corresponds to SEHNR and CDR2 to FQNEAQ. From cysteine to phenylalanine, the CDR3 is 12 amino acids long. Of the read, only the CDR3 DNA is kept; its 36 bases are in frame from base 1. Here V drops 5 bases and J drops 9 bases, and the junction holds 4 bases not matched to any gene. With the portions outside the CDR3 filled from the reference TRBV7-9 and TRBJ2-1 genes, the complete variable region becomes DTGVSQNPRHKITKRGQNVTFRCDPISEHNRLYWYRQTLGQGPEFLTYFQNEAQLEKSRLLSDRFSAERPKGSFSTLEIQRTEQGDSAMYLCASSLGGGEQFFGPGTRLTVL.